This T cell receptor (beta chain) was found in a study of spatial heterogeneity in lung cancer. Specified time point: blood at routine non-recurrence follow-up after resection. Whole RNA from tumor, nontumor lung or frozen PBMC was sequenced unsorted. TCRdb re-derived calls from the 5' RACE reads in MiXCR, one entry per CDR3 protein. Found here are approximately 41,000 distinct CDR3 sequences, about 10% of them singletons; the top ten hold approximately 17%. The receptor was isolated from a female donor with early-stage non-small cell lung cancer. Sequencing used PBMCs, obtained at follow-up.

CDR3 DNA: TGTGCCAGCAGTTACGACCCTGGGACGGCCTACGAGCAGTACTTC. Its translation is CASSYDPGTAYEQYF. The V call is TRBV6-2 or TRBV6-3, the J call TRBJ2-7, with D tentatively TRBD1 or TRBD2 (5 bases each). Germline V CDR1 and CDR2: MNHEY, SVGEGT. Trimming stripped 2 bases from V and 2 bases from J, with 13 bases between. The CDR3 covers 15 residues.